The sequence of this T cell receptor (beta chain) was determined in a study of metastatic and nonmetastatic thyroid tumors. Looking at the study overall: Malignant and benign thyroid patients had repertoires compared in peripheral blood and tumor or nodule tissue.

No patient had received any treatment before thyroid surgery. The CDR3 runs 13 residues. The germline CDR1 and CDR2 sequences are SQVTM and ANQGSEA. With V trimmed by 4 bases and J by 8 bases, 9 bases remained unmatched. This clone was recorded many times. Other DNA sequences in this specimen translate into the identical CDR3. From the PCR reads, TCRdb re-called clones with MiXCR. The table shows almost 35,000 clones, with roughly 15% occurring only once. This TCR derives from a female donor with papillary thyroid cancer or a benign thyroid nodule (not recorded which). Some clones in this sample may be carry-over from other donors' samples. The sequencing input was blood. The chain joins TRBV29-1 to TRBJ1-2, with TRBD1 identical over 8 bases. This chain's CDR3 is CSVGPTGGGGYTF. The CDR3 DNA follows: TGCAGCGTTGGCCCCACAGGGGGTGGCGGCTACACCTTC.